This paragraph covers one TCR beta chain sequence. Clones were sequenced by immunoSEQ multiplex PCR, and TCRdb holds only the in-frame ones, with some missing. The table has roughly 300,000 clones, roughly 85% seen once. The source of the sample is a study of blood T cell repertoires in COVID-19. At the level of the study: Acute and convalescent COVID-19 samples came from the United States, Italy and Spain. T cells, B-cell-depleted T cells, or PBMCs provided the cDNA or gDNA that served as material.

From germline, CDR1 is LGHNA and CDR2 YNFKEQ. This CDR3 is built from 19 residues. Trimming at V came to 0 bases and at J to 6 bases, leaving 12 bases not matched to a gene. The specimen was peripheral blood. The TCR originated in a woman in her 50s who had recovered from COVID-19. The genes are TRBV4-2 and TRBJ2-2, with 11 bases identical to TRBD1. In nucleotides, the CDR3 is TGTGCCAGCAGCCAAGAGGCGGCCGAGGGACAGGGGGTCGCCGGGGAGCTGTTTTTT. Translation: CASSQEAAEGQGVAGELFF.